This entry lists 9 T cell receptor beta chains sequenced from one sample in a study of T cell responses to AZD1222 COVID-19 vaccine. Generated by immunoSEQ multiplex PCR, the TCRdb table keeps only in-frame clones and is missing some. The sample records 100,000 or so clones, more than 75% being singletons. The sequencing here drew on peripheral blood, taken on day 0 of AZD1222 vaccination. The receptors were gathered from an adult in good health.

The chain links TRBV5-1 to TRBJ1-1, with D possibly being TRBD1 (5 bases). The CDR3 consists of 14 residues. Germline V lookup: CDR1 SGHRS, CDR2 YFSETQ. V was pared by 2 bases and J by 3 bases, with 11 bases between. In DNA, the CDR3 is TGCGCCAGCAGCTTTAAGGGCAGGGACACTGAAGCTTTCTTT. Translating gives CASSFKGRDTEAFF. The whole variable domain, filled in from reference TRBV5-1 and TRBJ1-1, reads KAGVTQTPRYLIKTRGQQVTLSCSPISGHRSVSWYQQTPGQGLQFLFEYFSETQRNKGNFPGRFSGRQFSNSRSEMNVSTLELGDSALYLCASSFKGRDTEAFFGQGTRLTVV.

This clone was found a few times. The chain combines TRBV27 with TRBJ1-5; no firm D call. The CDR3 has 15 residues. V lost 6 bases, J lost 2 bases, and 14 bases lay in between. Germline V gene sequence: CDR1 MNHEY, CDR2 SMNVEV (reference sequence). CDR3 residues: CASRMTSKGNQPQHF. CDR3 coding DNA: TGTGCCAGCAGAATGACATCTAAGGGCAATCAGCCCCAGCATTTT.

This chain uses TRBV9 with TRBJ1-2; D gene unclear. Deletions cut 0 bases from V and 6 bases from J, with 9 bases between. This CDR3 spans 13 amino acids. Germline CDR1 and CDR2: SGDLS and YYNGEE. CDR3 in amino acids: CASSVGDGHGYTF. In DNA form, the CDR3 reads TGTGCCAGCAGCGTAGGAGACGGACATGGCTACACCTTC.

The genes are TRBV18 and TRBJ2-7; 7 positions match TRBD2. Germline CDR1 reads KGHSH; CDR2 reads LQKENI. V shed 3 bases and J 2 bases; nucleotides not matched to a gene: 4. This CDR3 contains 14 residues. For the CDR3, the DNA is TGTGCCAGCTCACCGCCGGGACTACCCTACGAGCAGTACTTC. The encoded protein is CASSPPGLPYEQYF.

CDR3 coding DNA: TGCAGTGCTCACCGACTTGGTGGCTACACCTTC. Amino acid sequence: CSAHRLGGYTF. This chain connects TRBV20-1 to TRBJ1-2; D gene ambiguous. V shed 5 bases and J shed 7 bases, with 11 bases lying between them. Germline V gene lookup returns CDR1 DFQATT and CDR2 SNEGSKA (reference sequence). The CDR3 loop spans 11 amino acids.

The chain employs TRBV29-1 and TRBJ1-2, with unresolved D. The V end was cut by 5 bases, the J end by 8 bases, with 9 bases between. CDR3 length: 10 amino acids. Germline V lookup: CDR1 SQVTM, CDR2 ANQGSEA. CDR3 residues: CSVSSGGYTF. The CDR3 DNA reads as TGCAGCGTTTCATCAGGCGGCTACACCTTC.

This sequence joins TRBV6-4 and TRBJ1-1; the D gene is possibly TRBD1 (5 bases). V was clipped by 3 bases and J by 11 bases, with 16 bases between them. The CDR3 is made up of 13 amino acids. Per the germline V gene, CDR1 is MRHNA and CDR2 is SNTAGT. The CDR3 DNA is TGTGCCAGCAGTGAGACACTTCAGGGAACGGCTTTCTTT. Protein product: CASSETLQGTAFF.

The rearrangement uses TRBV7-2 and TRBJ2-5; 9 bases map to TRBD1. The V gene's germline CDR1 is SGHTA and CDR2 FQGNSA. Germline trimming cut 5 bases from V and 5 bases from J; bases unmatched to any gene: 3. This CDR3 comprises 13 residues. The CDR3 loop reads CASSTGQGETQYF. The CDR3 DNA reads as TGTGCCAGCAGCACGGGACAGGGTGAGACCCAGTACTTC.

This chain links TRBV11-1 with TRBJ2-1, with a tentative D call TRBD2 (6 bases). Germline V gene data show CDR1 as SGHAT and CDR2 as FQDESV (reference sequence). Trimming pared 2 bases from V and 3 bases from J, leaving 11 bases between. The length of the CDR3 is 15 residues. CDR3 DNA sequence: TGTGCCAGCAGCTTAAGAGGGCGGGACTACAATGAGCAGTTCTTC. Its protein is CASSLRGRDYNEQFF.